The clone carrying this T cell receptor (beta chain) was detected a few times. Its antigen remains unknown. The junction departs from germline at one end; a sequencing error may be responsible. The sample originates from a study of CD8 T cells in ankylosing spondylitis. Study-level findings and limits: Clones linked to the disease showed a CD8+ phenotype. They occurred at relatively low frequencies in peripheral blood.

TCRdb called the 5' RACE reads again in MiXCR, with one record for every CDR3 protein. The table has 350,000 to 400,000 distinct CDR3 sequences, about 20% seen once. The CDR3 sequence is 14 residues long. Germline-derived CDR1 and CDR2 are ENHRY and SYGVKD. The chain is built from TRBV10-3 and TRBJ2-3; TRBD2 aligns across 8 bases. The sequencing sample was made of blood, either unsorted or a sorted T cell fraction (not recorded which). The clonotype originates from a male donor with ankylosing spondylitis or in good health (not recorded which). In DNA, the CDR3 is TGTGCCCAATCACCGGGGGGGGTGGCAGATCGTCTCGTTTTT. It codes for CAQSPGGVADRLVF.